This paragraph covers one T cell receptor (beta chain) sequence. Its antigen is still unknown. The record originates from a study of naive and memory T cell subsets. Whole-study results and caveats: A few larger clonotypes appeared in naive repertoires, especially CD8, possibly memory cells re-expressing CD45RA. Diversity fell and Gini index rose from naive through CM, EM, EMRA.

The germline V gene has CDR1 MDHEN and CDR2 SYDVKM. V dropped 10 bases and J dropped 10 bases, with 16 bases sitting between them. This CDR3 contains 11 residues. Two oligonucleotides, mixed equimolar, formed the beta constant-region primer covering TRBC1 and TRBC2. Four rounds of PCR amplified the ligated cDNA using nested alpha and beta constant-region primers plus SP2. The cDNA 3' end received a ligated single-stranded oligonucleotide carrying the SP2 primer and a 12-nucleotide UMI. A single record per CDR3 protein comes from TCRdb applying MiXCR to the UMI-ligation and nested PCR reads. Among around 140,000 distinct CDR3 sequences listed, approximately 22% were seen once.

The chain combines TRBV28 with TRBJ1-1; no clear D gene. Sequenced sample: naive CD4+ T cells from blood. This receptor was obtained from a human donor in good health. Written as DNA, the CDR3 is TGTGCCACCGAGACCCCCGGGGTAGCTTTCTTT. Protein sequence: CATETPGVAFF.